The text below deals with one T cell receptor beta chain. Per the study methods: Reference gene primer amplification gave estimated nucleated cell counts. Libraries were prepared by immunoSEQ multiplex PCR; TCRdb keeps only in-frame clonotypes and omits some of them. The V and J calls and clone size are taken from that table; D and trimming were inferred from the DNA. The data contain 150,000 to 200,000 clones, around 79% of them singletons. This sample was included in a study of blood T cell repertoires in COVID-19. About the study: The United States, Italy and Spain were the sources of the acute and convalescent COVID-19 samples. Sample material is recorded as cDNA or gDNA derived from T cells, B-cell-depleted T cells, or PBMCs.

Trimming at V came to 6 bases and at J to 6 bases, leaving 10 bases not matched to a gene. CDR3 length: 14 amino acids. In germline, CDR1 is LNHDA, CDR2 SQIVND (reference sequence). Input material: peripheral blood. The rearrangement links TRBV19 to TRBJ1-2, with 7 nucleotides matching TRBD1. This receptor was identified in a woman in her seventies with acute or convalescent COVID-19. The CDR3 sequence is CASRKGGPLDGYTF. The CDR3 coding sequence is TGTGCCAGTAGAAAAGGGGGCCCGTTGGATGGCTACACCTTC.